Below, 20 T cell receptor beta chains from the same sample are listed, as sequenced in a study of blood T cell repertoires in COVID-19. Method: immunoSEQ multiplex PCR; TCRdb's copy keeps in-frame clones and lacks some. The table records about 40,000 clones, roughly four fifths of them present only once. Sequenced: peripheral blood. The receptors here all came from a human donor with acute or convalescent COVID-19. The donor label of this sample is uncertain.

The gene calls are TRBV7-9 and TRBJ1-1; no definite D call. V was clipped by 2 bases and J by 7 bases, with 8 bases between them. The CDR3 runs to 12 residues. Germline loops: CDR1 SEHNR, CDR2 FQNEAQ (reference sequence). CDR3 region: CASSLTGFEAFF. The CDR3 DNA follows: TGTGCCAGCAGCTTAACGGGTTTTGAAGCTTTCTTT.

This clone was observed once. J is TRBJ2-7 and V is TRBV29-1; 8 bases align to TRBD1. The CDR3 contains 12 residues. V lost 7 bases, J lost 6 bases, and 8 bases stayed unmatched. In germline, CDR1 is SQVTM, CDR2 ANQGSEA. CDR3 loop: CSAADRASEQYF. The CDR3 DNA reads TGCAGCGCCGCGGACAGGGCCTCCGAGCAGTACTTC.

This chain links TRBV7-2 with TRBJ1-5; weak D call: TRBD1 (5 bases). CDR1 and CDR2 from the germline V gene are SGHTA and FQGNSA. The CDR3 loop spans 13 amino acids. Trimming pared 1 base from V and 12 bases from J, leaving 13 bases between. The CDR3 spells CASSLEVWGLQHF. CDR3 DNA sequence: TGTGCCAGCAGCTTAGAGGTCTGGGGACTCCAGCATTTT.

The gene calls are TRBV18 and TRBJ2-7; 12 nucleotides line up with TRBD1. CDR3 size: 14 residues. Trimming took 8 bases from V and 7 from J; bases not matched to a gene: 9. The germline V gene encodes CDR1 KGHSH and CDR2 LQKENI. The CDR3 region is CASVKGQGAGEQYF. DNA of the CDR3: TGTGCCAGCGTGAAGGGACAGGGGGCGGGTGAGCAGTACTTC.

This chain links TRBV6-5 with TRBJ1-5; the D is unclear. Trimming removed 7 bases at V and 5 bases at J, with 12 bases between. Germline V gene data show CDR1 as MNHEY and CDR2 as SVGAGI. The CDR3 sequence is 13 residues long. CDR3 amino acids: CASISNGDQPQHF. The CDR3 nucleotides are TGTGCCAGCATCAGCAACGGGGATCAGCCCCAGCATTTT.

In DNA, the CDR3 is TGTGCCACCAAATCCTTAGCGGATGCCCACAATGAGCAGTTCTTC. Amino acids: CATKSLADAHNEQFF. This chain connects TRBV15 to TRBJ2-1, with D possibly TRBD2 on 6 matching bases. V was cut by 7 bases and J by 5 bases, with 18 bases left in between. Germline V gene lookup returns CDR1 LNHNV and CDR2 YYDKDF (reference sequence). The CDR3 spans 15 residues.

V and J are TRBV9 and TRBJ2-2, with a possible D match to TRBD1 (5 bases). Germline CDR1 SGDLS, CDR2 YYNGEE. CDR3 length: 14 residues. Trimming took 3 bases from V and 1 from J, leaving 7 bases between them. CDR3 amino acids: CASSDRWNTGELFF. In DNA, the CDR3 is TGTGCCAGCAGCGACAGGTGGAACACCGGGGAGCTGTTTTTT.

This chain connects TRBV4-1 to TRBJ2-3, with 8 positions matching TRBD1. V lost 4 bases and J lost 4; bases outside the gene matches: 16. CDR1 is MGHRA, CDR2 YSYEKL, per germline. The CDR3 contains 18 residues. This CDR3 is CASSLRSRQGMSPDTQYF. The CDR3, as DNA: TGCGCCAGCAGCCTTCGCTCACGACAGGGGATGTCTCCAGATACGCAGTATTTT.

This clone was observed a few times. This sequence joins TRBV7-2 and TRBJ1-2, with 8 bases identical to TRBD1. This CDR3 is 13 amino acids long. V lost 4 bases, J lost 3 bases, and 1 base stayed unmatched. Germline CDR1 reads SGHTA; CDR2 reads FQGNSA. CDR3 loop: CASSSGGDYGYTF. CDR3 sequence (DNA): TGTGCCAGCAGCTCAGGGGGCGACTATGGCTACACCTTC.

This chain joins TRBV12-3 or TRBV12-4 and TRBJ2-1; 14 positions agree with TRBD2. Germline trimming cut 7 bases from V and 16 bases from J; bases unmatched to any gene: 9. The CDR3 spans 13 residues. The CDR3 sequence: CASTRLAGGAEFF. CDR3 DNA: TGTGCCAGCACCCGACTAGCGGGGGGGGCCGAATTCTTC.

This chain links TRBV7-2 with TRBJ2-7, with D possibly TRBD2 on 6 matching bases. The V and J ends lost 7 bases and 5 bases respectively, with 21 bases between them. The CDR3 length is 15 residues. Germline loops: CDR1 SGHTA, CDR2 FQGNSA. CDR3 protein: CASTQGSGSGNEQYF. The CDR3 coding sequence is TGTGCCAGCACCCAGGGATCCGGGAGTGGGAACGAGCAGTACTTC.

CDR3 protein: CASSETGSDYGYTF. Written as DNA, the CDR3 is TGTGCCAGCAGTGAGACAGGGAGTGACTATGGCTACACCTTC. This sequence joins TRBV6-1 and TRBJ1-2; TRBD1 agrees at 7 bases. The V gene's germline CDR1 is MNHNS and CDR2 SASEGT. Trimming took 3 bases from V and 3 from J; bases not matched to a gene: 4. The CDR3 length is 14 residues.

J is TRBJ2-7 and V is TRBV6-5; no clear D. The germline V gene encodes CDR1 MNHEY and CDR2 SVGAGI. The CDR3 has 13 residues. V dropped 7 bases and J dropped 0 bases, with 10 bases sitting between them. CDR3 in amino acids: CASIPPNSYEQYF. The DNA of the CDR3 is TGTGCCAGCATCCCACCTAACTCCTACGAGCAGTACTTC.

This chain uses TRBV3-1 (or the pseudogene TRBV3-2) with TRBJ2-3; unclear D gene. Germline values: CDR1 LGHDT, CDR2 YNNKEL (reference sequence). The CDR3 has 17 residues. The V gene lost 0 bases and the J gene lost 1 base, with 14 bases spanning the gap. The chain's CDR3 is CASSQDLVAPGTDTQYF. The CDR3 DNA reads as TGTGCCAGCAGCCAAGATCTGGTAGCACCGGGCACAGATACGCAGTATTTT.

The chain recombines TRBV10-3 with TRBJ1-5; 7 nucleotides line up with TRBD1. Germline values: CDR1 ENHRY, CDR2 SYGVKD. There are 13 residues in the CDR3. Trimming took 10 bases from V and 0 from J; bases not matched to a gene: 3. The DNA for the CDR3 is TGTGCCACCACAGGGGATAGCAATCAGCCCCAGCATTTT. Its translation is CATTGDSNQPQHF.

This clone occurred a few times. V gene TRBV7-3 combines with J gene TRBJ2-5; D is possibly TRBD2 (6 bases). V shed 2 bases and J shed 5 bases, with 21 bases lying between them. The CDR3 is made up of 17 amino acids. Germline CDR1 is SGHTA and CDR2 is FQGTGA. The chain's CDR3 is CASSLFGKGRYGETQYF. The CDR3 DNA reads TGTGCCAGCAGCTTATTTGGGAAGGGGAGGTATGGGGAGACCCAGTACTTC.

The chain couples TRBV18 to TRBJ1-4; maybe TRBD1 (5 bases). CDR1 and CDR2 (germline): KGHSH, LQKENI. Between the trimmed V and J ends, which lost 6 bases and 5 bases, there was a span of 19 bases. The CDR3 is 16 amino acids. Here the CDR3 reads CASSPRRGGNNEKLFF. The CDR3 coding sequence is TGTGCCAGCTCGCCTAGGAGGGGCGGGAACAATGAAAAACTGTTTTTT.

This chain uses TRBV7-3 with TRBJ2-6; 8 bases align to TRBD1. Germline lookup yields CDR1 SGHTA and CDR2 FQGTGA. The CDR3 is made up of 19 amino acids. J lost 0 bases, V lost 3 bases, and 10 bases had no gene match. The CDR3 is CASSFIPTGVSSGANVLTF. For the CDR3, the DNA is TGTGCCAGCAGCTTCATCCCGACAGGGGTATCCTCTGGGGCCAACGTCCTGACTTTC.

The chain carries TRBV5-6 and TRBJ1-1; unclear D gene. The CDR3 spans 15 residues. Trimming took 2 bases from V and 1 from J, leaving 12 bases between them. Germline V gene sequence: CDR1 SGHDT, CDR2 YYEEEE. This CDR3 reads CASSFRELGNTEAFF. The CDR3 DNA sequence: TGTGCCAGCAGCTTCCGGGAATTGGGGAACACTGAAGCTTTCTTT.

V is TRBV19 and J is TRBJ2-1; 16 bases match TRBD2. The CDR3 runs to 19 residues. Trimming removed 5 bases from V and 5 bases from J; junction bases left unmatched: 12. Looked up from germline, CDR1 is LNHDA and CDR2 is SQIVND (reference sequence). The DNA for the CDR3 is TGTGCCAGTAGTCCGGGGACTAGCGGGAGGGCGGGTAAGCACAATGAGCAGTTCTTC. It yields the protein CASSPGTSGRAGKHNEQFF.